The 19 T cell receptor beta chains below were found in one sample sequenced in a study of spatial heterogeneity in lung cancer (dated by TCRdb to between 2018 and 2020). Reading the label with the study, this specimen's time point is: sample taken at primary tumor resection. TCR sequencing used whole RNA extracted from tumor and nontumor lung tissue, or from cryopreserved PBMC samples, without cell sorting. Library construction relied on 5' RACE. Sequencing took place on a NextSeq 500. TCRdb itself trimmed the public reads at Q25 with fastp, ran MiXCR and retained productive beta chains. Each entry merges the rows of one CDR3 protein and shows their most common DNA and genes. Within this sample are 20,000 to 30,000 distinct CDR3 sequences, with 4.7% of them counted one time only. In total, the top ten clones hold about 5.5% of the sample. The source material was PBMCs, sampled at surgery. All receptors come from a male donor with early-stage non-small cell lung cancer.

In this sample, this clonotype turned up many times. The CDR3 loop is CASTIQGNTEAFF. The CDR3 coding sequence is TGTGCCAGCACGATACAGGGGAACACTGAAGCTTTCTTT. The chain employs TRBV2 and TRBJ1-1; a possible D gene is TRBD1 (6 bases). The ends were cut back, 7 bases at V and 1 base at J, with 10 bases in the middle. CDR3 length: 13 amino acids. CDR1 is SNHLY and CDR2 is FYNNEI in the germline V gene.

This clonotype was observed many times. V gene TRBV4-3 combines with J gene TRBJ1-3, with TRBD1 matching over 7 bases. With 0 bases clipped from V and 5 bases from J, the junction kept 7 bases outside the gene matches. The CDR3 contains 16 residues. Per the germline V gene, CDR1 is LGHNA and CDR2 is YSLEER. CDR3 sequence reads: CASSQDSDRDRNTIYF. The CDR3 DNA sequence: TGCGCCAGCAGCCAAGATTCCGACAGGGATCGAAACACCATATATTTT.

This clonotype was seen many times. The rearrangement links TRBV28 to TRBJ1-6; TRBD1 matches 7 bases. V lost 4 bases, J lost 9 bases, and 9 bases stayed unmatched. Germline V lookup: CDR1 MDHEN, CDR2 SYDVKM. This CDR3 is 15 amino acids long. The chain's CDR3 is CASSSTGATRSPLHF. In DNA form, the CDR3 reads TGTGCCAGCAGTTCAACAGGGGCCACACGTTCACCCCTCCACTTT.

This clonotype was seen at least ten times. This sequence joins TRBV6-5 and TRBJ2-5, with no clear D. The CDR3 length is 12 residues. With 4 bases removed from V and 4 bases from J, the gap between germline ends came to 7 bases. Germline assignment: CDR1 MNHEY and CDR2 SVGAGI. This CDR3 reads CASSFLGETQYF. CDR3 DNA: TGTGCCAGCAGTTTCCTAGGAGAGACCCAGTACTTC.

This clonotype appeared many times. V usage is TRBV5-1 and J usage is TRBJ1-5; no clear D. The length of the CDR3 is 14 residues. V was cut by 4 bases and J by 4 bases, with 12 bases left in between. The germline gives CDR1 SGHRS, CDR2 YFSETQ. CDR3 residues: CASSPGQNNQPQHF. The CDR3 DNA follows: TGCGCCAGCAGCCCCGGGCAGAATAATCAGCCCCAGCATTTT. Filled out from reference TRBV5-1 and TRBJ1-5, the complete variable domain reads KAGVTQTPRYLIKTRGQQVTLSCSPISGHRSVSWYQQTPGQGLQFLFEYFSETQRNKGNFPGRFSGRQFSNSRSEMNVSTLELGDSALYLCASSPGQNNQPQHFGDGTRLSIL.

This clonotype appeared many times. This chain links TRBV7-9 with TRBJ1-4, with D unclear. There are 14 residues in the CDR3. Germline V gives CDR1 SEHNR, CDR2 FQNEAQ (reference sequence). The ends were cut back, 2 bases at V and 5 bases at J, with 9 bases in the middle. The DNA of the CDR3 is TGTGCCAGCAGCTTACCGCTCATAAATGAAAAACTGTTTTTT. Protein product: CASSLPLINEKLFF.

This clonotype was detected ten times or more. The chain recombines TRBV7-9 with TRBJ2-3; TRBD2 aligns across 10 bases. CDR3 length: 14 residues. The V and J ends lost 7 bases and 6 bases, in that order; junction bases with no gene match: 7. CDR1 is SEHNR, CDR2 FQNEAQ, per germline (reference sequence). CDR3 nucleotides: TGTGCCAGCACAGCGGGGGGGCCTCTCGATACGCAGTATTTT. It codes for CASTAGGPLDTQYF.

Many counts were recorded for this clonotype. This chain links TRBV5-1 with TRBJ1-4, with D tentatively TRBD1 (5 bases). Germline V CDR1 and CDR2: SGHRS, YFSETQ. Trimming shortened V by 0 bases and J by 0 bases, and 12 bases separated the two germline ends. CDR3 size: 17 residues. In DNA form, the CDR3 reads TGCGCCAGCAGCTTGGGGGGGTCGACAGCAACTAATGAAAAACTGTTTTTT. Encoded protein: CASSLGGSTATNEKLFF.

This clonotype showed up just a few times. One base away lies a much larger clone, so this may be a sequencing read error. The CDR3 coding sequence is TGCGCCAGCAGGACGTCAGTGCGGACAGGGAGGACCGGGGAGCAGTTTTTT. The encoded protein is CASRTSVRTGRTGEQFF. This chain uses TRBV10-1 with TRBJ2-2; 8 nucleotides match TRBD1. Germline assignment: CDR1 WNHNN and CDR2 SYGVQD (reference sequence). The CDR3 runs 17 residues.

This clonotype was recorded at least ten times. V usage is TRBV19 and J usage is TRBJ2-5; 9 bases line up with TRBD1. This CDR3 region has 14 residues. V lost 5 bases and J lost 5; bases outside the gene matches: 6. Germline CDR1 and CDR2: LNHDA and SQIVND (reference sequence). The CDR3 sequence: CASSLQGAGETQYF. CDR3 DNA: TGTGCCAGTAGTCTACAGGGGGCTGGTGAGACCCAGTACTTC.

This clonotype was seen at least ten times. The CDR3 DNA reads TGTGCCAGCAGTGGCCGGGACAGATCTGGCTACACCTTC. Encoded protein: CASSGRDRSGYTF. The V gene is TRBV25-1, the J gene TRBJ1-2; 7 bases are a match to TRBD1. Germline-derived CDR1 and CDR2 are MGHDK and SYGVNS. CDR3 length equals 13 residues. V lost 4 bases to trimming and J lost 7 bases; unmatched junction nucleotides: 6.

This clonotype showed up many times. The rearrangement joins TRBV3-1 to TRBJ2-5; TRBD2 is a possible D gene (6 bases). The germline gives CDR1 LGHDT, CDR2 YNNKEL (reference sequence). Trimming pared 3 bases from V and 5 bases from J, leaving 13 bases between. The CDR3 covers 14 residues. CDR3 residues: CASSHYRGSETQYF. The CDR3 DNA sequence: TGTGCCAGCAGCCATTATCGGGGGAGTGAGACCCAGTACTTC.

The sample holds many counts of this clonotype. The rearrangement uses TRBV28 and TRBJ2-3, with TRBD2 matching over 12 bases. V was clipped by 11 bases and J by 8 bases; unmatched bases: 14. The germline gives CDR1 MDHEN, CDR2 SYDVKM. The CDR3 spans 15 residues. DNA for the CDR3: TGTGCCGGACGACCTAGCGGGGGGGACATGGGTACGCAGTATTTT. As protein: CAGRPSGGDMGTQYF. The whole variable domain, filled in from reference TRBV28 and TRBJ2-3, reads DVKVTQSSRYLVKRTGEKVFLECVQDMDHENMFWYRQDPGLGLRLIYFSYDVKMKEKGDIPEGYSVSREKKERFSLILESASTNQTSMYLCAGRPSGGDMGTQYFGPGTRLTVL.

This clonotype was picked up many times. The chain uses TRBV6-5 and TRBJ2-3, with unresolved D. V was pared by 3 bases and J by 13 bases, with 17 bases between. CDR1 and CDR2 from the germline V gene are MNHEY and SVGAGI. The CDR3 loop spans 13 amino acids. CDR3 amino acids: CASSYEVDQSKYF. In DNA form, the CDR3 reads TGTGCCAGCAGTTATGAGGTTGACCAATCGAAGTATTTT.

This clonotype showed up many times. This chain joins TRBV20-1 and TRBJ2-2; D may be TRBD1 (6 bases). Germline CDR1 and CDR2: DFQATT and SNEGSKA (reference sequence). This CDR3 contains 12 residues. Trimming took 7 bases from V and 5 from J, leaving 11 bases between them. The CDR3 here is CSVNRETGELFF. For the CDR3, the DNA is TGCAGTGTCAACAGGGAAACCGGGGAGCTGTTTTTT.

The chain carries TRBV24-1 and TRBJ2-1; TRBD1 matches 9 bases. Trimming took 6 bases from V and 8 from J; bases not matched to a gene: 7. CDR3 length: 14 amino acids. In germline, CDR1 is KGHDR, CDR2 SFDVKD. This chain's CDR3 is CATSTDRGGYEQFF. CDR3 nucleotides: TGTGCCACCAGTACGGACAGGGGAGGCTATGAGCAGTTCTTC.

This clonotype has a count of ten or more. The J gene is TRBJ1-5, the V gene TRBV6-5; no firm D call. V lost 5 bases and J lost 4, with 18 bases in between. Germline V gene sequence: CDR1 MNHEY, CDR2 SVGAGI. The CDR3 extends over 16 amino acids. The CDR3 sequence is CASSPGPRAPNQPQHF. The DNA of the CDR3 is TGTGCCAGCAGTCCGGGCCCTAGGGCGCCAAATCAGCCCCAGCATTTT.

This clonotype has ten or more counts. The chain employs TRBV20-1 and TRBJ1-1; 7 bases line up with TRBD1. CDR3 length: 16 amino acids. Germline V lookup: CDR1 DFQATT, CDR2 SNEGSKA (reference sequence). Trimming at V came to 0 bases and at J to 0 bases, leaving 7 bases not matched to a gene. For the CDR3, the DNA is TGCAGTGCTAGAGATCCGTCGACAGGGATGAACACTGAAGCTTTCTTT. Amino acid sequence: CSARDPSTGMNTEAFF.

This clonotype was counted at least ten times. The chain joins TRBV5-1 to TRBJ2-7; the D is unclear. There are 16 residues in the CDR3. Germline assignment: CDR1 SGHRS and CDR2 YFSETQ. Trimming took off 0 bases at V and 0 bases at J, with 13 bases between the two ends. The CDR3 nucleotides read TGCGCCAGCAGCTTGGCCGGTGGGGTTCCCTCCTACGAGCAGTACTTC. Translating gives CASSLAGGVPSYEQYF. The full variable domain, with the rest looked up from reference TRBV5-1 and TRBJ2-7, is KAGVTQTPRYLIKTRGQQVTLSCSPISGHRSVSWYQQTPGQGLQFLFEYFSETQRNKGNFPGRFSGRQFSNSRSEMNVSTLELGDSALYLCASSLAGGVPSYEQYFGPGTRLTVT.